Below are 2 T cell receptor beta chains sequenced from a single sample in a study of PD-L1 blockade in urothelial cancer. Repertoires were generated with immunoSEQ multiplex PCR, while TCRdb's copy carries only in-frame clones and drops some. The sample lists about 95,000 clones, roughly 87% occurring once. Time point specified: pretreatment peripheral blood. This specimen consisted of PBMCs, obtained around atezolizumab (anti-PD-L1) treatment. Source of these receptors: a man in his sixties with urothelial cancer.

This clone was detected once. This rearrangement joins TRBV19 to TRBJ1-3, with 8 nucleotides matching TRBD1. CDR1 is LNHDA and CDR2 is SQIVND in the germline V gene (reference sequence). This CDR3 region has 17 residues. After removal of 3 bases from V and 0 bases from J, the junction contained 7 bases not matched to a gene. The CDR3 reads CASSIPGTGASGNTIYF. Written as DNA, the CDR3 is TGTGCCAGTAGTATCCCAGGGACAGGCGCCTCTGGAAACACCATATATTTT.

The chain uses TRBV6-5 and TRBJ1-1; 7 bases are a match to TRBD1. Germline CDR1 MNHEY, CDR2 SVGAGI. CDR3 size: 16 residues. Trimming took 0 bases from V and 7 from J; bases not matched to a gene: 11. The CDR3 DNA reads as TGTGCCAGCAGTTACTCGGGGTTTCAGGGGGAACATGAAGCTTTCTTT. Residues: CASSYSGFQGEHEAFF.